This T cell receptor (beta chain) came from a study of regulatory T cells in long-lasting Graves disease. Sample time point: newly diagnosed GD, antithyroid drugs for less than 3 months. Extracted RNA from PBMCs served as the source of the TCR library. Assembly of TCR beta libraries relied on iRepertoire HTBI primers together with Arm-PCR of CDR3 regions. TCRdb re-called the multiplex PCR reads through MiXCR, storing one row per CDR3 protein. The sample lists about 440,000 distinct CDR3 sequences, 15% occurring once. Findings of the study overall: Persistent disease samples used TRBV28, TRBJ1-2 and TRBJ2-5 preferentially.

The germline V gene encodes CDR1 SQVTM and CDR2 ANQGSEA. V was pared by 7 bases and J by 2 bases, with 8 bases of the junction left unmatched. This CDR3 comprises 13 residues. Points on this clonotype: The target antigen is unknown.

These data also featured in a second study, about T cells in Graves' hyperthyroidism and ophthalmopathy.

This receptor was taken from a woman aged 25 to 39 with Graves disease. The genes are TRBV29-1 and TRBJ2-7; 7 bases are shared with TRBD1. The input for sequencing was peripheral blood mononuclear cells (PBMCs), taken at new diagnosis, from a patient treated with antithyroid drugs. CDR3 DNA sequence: TGCAGCGCTAACACAGGGGCGGCCTACGAGCAGTACTTC. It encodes CSANTGAAYEQYF.